These T cell receptor beta chains were read from a single sample in a study of glioma-infiltrating T cells. TCRdb passed the multiplex PCR reads through MiXCR, listing each CDR3 protein once. Of approximately 88,000 distinct CDR3 sequences in the sample, approximately 22% were seen once. What was sequenced was glioma tissue, nonneoplastic brain tissue, or PBMCs (not recorded which). Receptors originate from a human donor with low-grade glioma or glioblastoma, undergoing nonglioma brain surgery, or in good health (not recorded which). Both conserved end residues are part of each CDR3. D genes are given only for firm matches. Rows give clone size only sometimes, using once, few, many, or a class for an expanded clone.

>TRBD2|TRBJ2-7|TRBV12-3/TRBV12-4|-
TGTGCCAGCAGTACCCGACTAGCGGGGGTTTCCTACGAGCAGTACTTC
CASSTRLAGVSYEQYF
>-|TRBJ1-2|TRBV12-3/TRBV12-4|few
TGTGCCAGCAGTTTTAACCTGGGGCAGGGGTATGGCTACACCTTC
CASSFNLGQGYGYTF
>-|TRBJ1-6|TRBV19|many
TGTGCCAGTAGCGGGACAAGGGTCTCACCCCTCCACTTT
CASSGTRVSPLHF
>-|TRBJ2-3|TRBV7-2|-
TGTGCCAGCAGCGTTGTGGATACGCAATATTTT
CASSVVDTQYF
>-|TRBJ1-1|TRBV19|many
TGTGCCACCCGATCCAAGGTCGCCACTGAAGCTTTCTTT
CATRSKVATEAFF
>TRBD2|TRBJ2-5|TRBV6-1|many
TGTGCCAGCGCCCGGGGCCGGGAGGGGACCCAGTACTTC
CASARGREGTQYF
>TRBD2|TRBJ2-1|TRBV20-1|many
TGCAGTGCTAGGTGGGCTAGCGGACCCAATGAGCAGTTCTTC
CSARWASGPNEQFF
>-|TRBJ1-5|TRBV12-3/TRBV12-4|few
TGTGCCAGCAGTTTAGGGTCAATGGGCGCGGGTAGCAATCAGCCCCAGCATTTT
CASSLGSMGAGSNQPQHF
>-|TRBJ1-6|TRBV10-1|many
TGCGCCAGCAGTGAGACTGTAAAGTTCTATAATTCACCCCTCCACTTT
CASSETVKFYNSPLHF
>-|TRBJ1-5|TRBV12-3/TRBV12-4|many
TGTGCCAGCAGCATTCTTAGTCAGCCCCAGCATTTT
CASSILSQPQHF
>-|TRBJ2-7|TRBV2|many
TGTGCCAGCAGATACCGGGCCGCGGGAGAGCAGTACTTC
CASRYRAAGEQYF
>-|TRBJ2-7|TRBV4-1|few
TGCGCCAGCAGCCAAGCCCCGGACAATTCCGGCGAGCAGTACTTC
CASSQAPDNSGEQYF
>TRBD1|TRBJ1-5|TRBV19|many
TGTGCCAGTAGAGGCCTCGGGACAGCAAAGAGCAATCAGCCCCAGCATTTT
CASRGLGTAKSNQPQHF
>-|TRBJ2-3|TRBV5-1|-
TGCGCCAGCAGCTCGGCCAGCGTAGATACGCAGTATTTT
CASSSASVDTQYF
>TRBD1|TRBJ1-5|TRBV20-1|many
TGCAGTGCTAGAGCACAGGGGGTCGGGCCCCAGCATTTT
CSARAQGVGPQHF
>TRBD2|TRBJ2-7|TRBV20-1|-
TGCAGTGCTATCGGGGGGGGTACCTACGAGCAGTACTTC
CSAIGGGTYEQYF
>TRBD2|TRBJ2-1|TRBV18|-
TGTGCCAGCTCATCGCGCGGGGGTCAAAGCTCCTACAATGAGCAGTTCTTC
CASSSRGGQSSYNEQFF
>-|TRBJ1-2|TRBV28|many
TGTGCCAGCAGTTTATCGAGGGTCCCCTATGGCTACACCTTC
CASSLSRVPYGYTF
>-|TRBJ2-7|TRBV28|many
TGTGCCAGTGAGGACGGAAGCTCCTACGAGCAGTACTTC
CASEDGSSYEQYF
>-|TRBJ2-7|TRBV27|many
TGTGCCAGCAGTTTTTCAGGGGACAACTCCTACGAGCAGTACTTC
CASSFSGDNSYEQYF
>-|TRBJ2-7|TRBV2|many
TGTGCCAGCAGTTCCGGACCAGTCTACGAGCAGTACTTC
CASSSGPVYEQYF
>-|TRBJ2-3|TRBV24-1|many
TGTGCCACCAGTGCAGACACAGATACGCAGTATTTT
CATSADTDTQYF
>-|TRBJ1-5|TRBV20-1|many
TGCAGTGCCAATTCGGGACGATATAGCAATCAGCCCCAGCATTTT
CSANSGRYSNQPQHF
>TRBD1|TRBJ2-7|TRBV10-2|many
TGCGCCAGCTTCTCAGGACAGGGTAACCACGAGCAGTACTTC
CASFSGQGNHEQYF
>TRBD1|TRBJ1-1|TRBV2|many
TGTGCCAGCAGTCAGAGGACAGGCCTTAACACTGAAGCTTTCTTT
CASSQRTGLNTEAFF
>-|TRBJ2-3|TRBV7-2|few
TGTGCCAGCAGCTCCTCGGGACCCCGCACAGATACGCAGTATTTT
CASSSSGPRTDTQYF
>TRBD2|TRBJ2-1|TRBV11-2|few
TGTGCCAGCAGCTTAGAGTCTAGCGGGGGGGGGTACTACAATGAGCAGTTCTTC
CASSLESSGGGYYNEQFF
>-|TRBJ2-3|TRBV18|many
TGTGCCAGCTCACCGACCACAGATACGCAGTATTTT
CASSPTTDTQYF
>-|TRBJ2-5|TRBV7-2|many
TGTGCCAGCAGACCTACGGATGGGGGGCCCCAGTACTTC
CASRPTDGGPQYF
>TRBD1|TRBJ2-7|TRBV5-1|-
TGCGCCAGCAGATTTCAGGGGGCGGGCTACGAGCAGTACTTC
CASRFQGAGYEQYF
>-|TRBJ2-7|TRBV4-1|many
TGCGCCAGCAGCCAAGACGCACTCTACGAGCAGTACTTC
CASSQDALYEQYF
>-|TRBJ2-7|TRBV10-3|many
TGTGCCATCAGTGAAGTCTCCACCTACGAGCAGTACTTC
CAISEVSTYEQYF
>-|TRBJ2-3|TRBV20-1|many
TGCAGTGCTAGGGGCCACCTAGGGAGGGGGAGCACAGATACGCAGTATTTT
CSARGHLGRGSTDTQYF
>-|TRBJ2-7|TRBV14|-
TGTGCCAGCAGCTCCCGACAGGGACTTTACGAGCAGTACTTC
CASSSRQGLYEQYF
>TRBD1|TRBJ2-1|TRBV25-1|many
TGTGCCAGCAGTGATGGACAGGGGGCAGTAAGTGAGCAGTTCTTC
CASSDGQGAVSEQFF
>-|TRBJ2-3|TRBV20-1|many
TGCAGTGCTCCGGTCAGCACAGATACGCAGTATTTT
CSAPVSTDTQYF
>-|TRBJ2-7|TRBV7-2|few
TGTGCCAGCAGCTTAAGAGGTCGTCAGTCCTACGAGCAGTACTTC
CASSLRGRQSYEQYF
>-|TRBJ2-7|TRBV27|many
TGTGCCAGCAGTAGGGGATCCCAGTCCTACGAGCAGTACTTC
CASSRGSQSYEQYF
>-|TRBJ1-5|TRBV2|many
TGTGCCAGCAAGCGACTATTAAATCAGCCCCAGCATTTT
CASKRLLNQPQHF
>-|TRBJ1-2|TRBV6-2/TRBV6-3|many
TGTGCCAGCAGTTACCTGGGTCAGGGCTACACCTTC
CASSYLGQGYTF
>TRBD1|TRBJ1-1|TRBV12-3/TRBV12-4|-
TGTGCCAGAAGGCCGGGACAGGAGAACACTAAAGCTTTCTTT
CARRPGQENTKAFF
>TRBD2|TRBJ2-1|TRBV14|many
TGTGCCAGCAGCCAAGAACTAGCGGTTAATGAGCAGTTCTTC
CASSQELAVNEQFF
>TRBD1|TRBJ1-1|TRBV5-1|-
TGCGCCAGCAGAATAACAGGGGACACTGAAGCTTTCTTT
CASRITGDTEAFF
>-|TRBJ1-1|TRBV9|-
TGTGCCAGCAGCGTAGTAGGGGTAGCGGGCACTGAAGCTTTCTTT
CASSVVGVAGTEAFF
>TRBD1|TRBJ1-5|TRBV28|many
TGTGCCAGCAGTTTACCCGGGACAGGGAGACTTCAGCCCCAGCATTTT
CASSLPGTGRLQPQHF
>-|TRBJ1-1|TRBV7-9|-
TGTGCCGGCAGTCTGGACACTGAAGCTTTCTTT
CAGSLDTEAFF
>-|TRBJ1-4|TRBV2|many
TGTGCCAGCAGCGAGGCTCCCGGGCCGATAAATTTT
CASSEAPGPINF
>TRBD1|TRBJ2-7|TRBV2|-
TGTGCCAGCAGCGAGGGACAGCCCTACGAGCAGTACTTC
CASSEGQPYEQYF
>TRBD1|TRBJ1-1|TRBV6-1|many
TGTGCCAGCAGTTCCCCCGGACAGGCTATGAACACTGAAGCTTTCTTT
CASSSPGQAMNTEAFF
>-|TRBJ1-5|TRBV2|-
TGTGCCAGCACCTTGGGCGCGGGGAAGGGTCAGCCCCAGCATTTT
CASTLGAGKGQPQHF
>TRBD2|TRBJ2-1|TRBV5-4|few
TGTGCCAGCAGCTTGGCGGGACTAGCGGACTCCTACAATGAGCAGTTCTTC
CASSLAGLADSYNEQFF
>-|TRBJ1-6|TRBV12-5|few
TGTGCTAGTGGTTTGCCCGAAAGTCCCCTCCACTTT
CASGLPESPLHF